This T cell receptor beta chain was captured by sequencing in a study of cytomegalovirus exposure and HLA in healthy donors. The CDR3 has 15 amino acids. Germline loops: CDR1 SGHRS, CDR2 YFSETQ. The V segment lost 0 bases and the J segment 3 bases; nucleotides outside the gene matches: 2. Primers: 60 Vbeta forward and 13 Jbeta reverse. Only in-frame clones appear in the TCRdb table, and some are missing; sequencing was by immunoSEQ multiplex PCR. The sample yields under 250,000 clones, over 75% seen once. On this clone itself: Other nucleotide sequences from this sample produce the same CDR3.

The clonotype comes from a human donor in good health. This rearrangement joins TRBV5-1 to TRBJ2-3; 9 bases are shared with TRBD2. The specimen was PBMCs. The CDR3 reads CASSLVAGATDTQYF. The CDR3 DNA reads TGCGCCAGCAGCTTGGTAGCGGGGGCAACAGATACGCAGTATTTT.